Listed below are T cell receptor beta chains from one sample, sequenced in a study of regulatory T cells in long-lasting Graves disease. One entry per CDR3 protein, called by TCRdb with MiXCR from the multiplex PCR reads. The sample carries some 340,000 distinct CDR3 sequences, approximately 12% recorded once. The sample also formed part of further work on T cells in Graves' hyperthyroidism and ophthalmopathy.

The starting material was peripheral blood mononuclear cells (PBMCs), obtained at new diagnosis, from a patient treated with antithyroid drugs. Receptors were obtained from a young woman with Graves disease. The CDR3 runs from the conserved cysteine through the conserved F or W. A D gene is named only where the DNA matches it firmly. A clone size is listed for some rows: how often the clone was seen (once, few, many), or a class if it is expanded.

D: .; V: TRBV6-1; size: few; J: TRBJ1-1; CDR3: CASSIGHQNTEAFF; DNA: TGTGCCAGCAGTATAGGACATCAGAACACTGAAGCTTTCTTT
D: .; V: TRBV28; size: few; J: TRBJ2-4; CDR3: CASSSTGYIQYF; DNA: TGTGCCAGCAGTTCGACAGGTTACATTCAGTACTTC
D: TRBD2; V: TRBV7-2; size: many; J: TRBJ2-7; CDR3: CASSLGVAGGPIGYEQYF; DNA: TGTGCCAGCAGCTTAGGAGTAGCGGGAGGGCCCATCGGATACGAGCAGTACTTC
D: .; V: TRBV24-1; size: few; J: TRBJ2-2; CDR3: CATGDYAGELFF; DNA: TGTGCCACCGGGGATTACGCCGGGGAGCTGTTTTTT
D: .; V: TRBV28; size: many; J: TRBJ2-1; CDR3: CASSLADSNEQFF; DNA: TGTGCCAGCAGTTTAGCGGACAGCAATGAGCAGTTCTTC
D: TRBD2; V: TRBV7-8; size: many; J: TRBJ2-7; CDR3: CASSFLVFGTSGTEQYF; DNA: TGTGCCAGCAGCTTTCTCGTTTTCGGGACTAGCGGGACCGAGCAGTACTTC
D: .; V: TRBV13; size: .; J: TRBJ2-1; CDR3: CASSPLRVGHGSSYNEQFF; DNA: TGTGCCAGCAGCCCCCTGAGGGTGGGACATGGGTCTTCCTACAATGAGCAGTTCTTC
D: .; V: TRBV24-1; size: many; J: TRBJ1-5; CDR3: CATSDPNQPQHF; DNA: TGTGCCACCAGTGATCCGAATCAGCCCCAGCATTTT
D: .; V: TRBV7-2; size: many; J: TRBJ2-5; CDR3: CASSLAGEGEETQYF; DNA: TGTGCCAGCAGCTTAGCGGGAGAGGGAGAAGAGACCCAGTACTTC
D: TRBD2; V: TRBV20-1; size: .; J: TRBJ2-1; CDR3: CSANGLAGPSYNEQFF; DNA: TGCAGTGCTAACGGACTAGCGGGACCTTCCTACAATGAGCAGTTCTTC
D: .; V: TRBV19; size: .; J: TRBJ2-1; CDR3: CASSIDGQREQFF; DNA: TGTGCCAGTAGTATAGATGGACAGCGGGAGCAGTTCTTC
D: .; V: TRBV7-9; size: many; J: TRBJ2-5; CDR3: CASSLRARGLETQYF; DNA: TGTGCCAGCAGCTTAAGAGCAAGGGGCTTAGAGACCCAGTACTTC
D: .; V: TRBV6-1; size: .; J: TRBJ2-1; CDR3: CASSPLARAWNNEQFF; DNA: TGTGCCAGCAGTCCCCTCGCGAGGGCCTGGAACAATGAGCAGTTCTTC
D: .; V: TRBV11-2; size: many; J: TRBJ2-2; CDR3: CASSLLKDFPTGELFF; DNA: TGTGCCAGCAGCTTATTGAAAGACTTCCCAACCGGGGAGCTGTTTTTT
D: .; V: TRBV2; size: many; J: TRBJ2-1; CDR3: CASSEDGTNYNEQFF; DNA: TGTGCCAGCAGTGAGGACGGGACGAACTACAATGAGCAGTTCTTC
D: TRBD1; V: TRBV4-1; size: many; J: TRBJ2-7; CDR3: CASSLATGTGELSYEQYF; DNA: TGCGCCAGCAGCCTCGCCACAGGGACAGGGGAGTTATCCTACGAGCAGTACTTC
D: TRBD1; V: TRBV6-2/TRBV6-3; size: .; J: TRBJ1-5; CDR3: CASRGQGWSNQPQHF; DNA: TGTGCCAGCAGGGGACAGGGCTGGAGCAATCAGCCCCAGCATTTT
D: .; V: TRBV18; size: many; J: TRBJ1-6; CDR3: CASSQGPGYNSPLHF; DNA: TGTGCCAGCTCACAAGGGCCGGGCTATAATTCACCCCTCCACTTT
D: .; V: TRBV12-3/TRBV12-4; size: many; J: TRBJ1-1; CDR3: CASGPRGNMNTEAFF; DNA: TGTGCCAGCGGCCCGAGGGGAAATATGAACACTGAAGCTTTCTTT
D: .; V: TRBV6-1; size: many; J: TRBJ1-5; CDR3: CASSRWVQPQHF; DNA: TGTGCCAGCAGCCGATGGGTTCAGCCCCAGCATTTT
D: TRBD1; V: TRBV4-3; size: .; J: TRBJ1-5; CDR3: CASSQPDRGPGQPQHF; DNA: TGCGCCAGCAGCCAGCCGGACAGGGGGCCGGGGCAGCCCCAGCATTTT
D: .; V: TRBV5-1; size: many; J: TRBJ1-1; CDR3: CASSSGPTNTEAFF; DNA: TGCGCCAGCAGCTCCGGACCGACGAACACTGAAGCTTTCTTT
D: TRBD2; V: TRBV27; size: many; J: TRBJ2-3; CDR3: CASSLRPSGRFHTQYF; DNA: TGTGCCAGCAGTTTACGTCCTAGCGGGAGGTTCCATACGCAGTATTTT
D: .; V: TRBV5-5; size: many; J: TRBJ1-5; CDR3: CASSLGWDQPQHF; DNA: TGTGCCAGCAGCTTGGGGTGGGATCAGCCCCAGCATTTT
D: .; V: TRBV6-2/TRBV6-3; size: many; J: TRBJ2-7; CDR3: CASSYSVVGGLREQYF; DNA: TGTGCCAGCAGTTACTCGGTAGTCGGGGGCCTGCGTGAGCAGTACTTC